Here is one T cell receptor (beta chain) with its context. Data came from immunoSEQ multiplex PCR; TCRdb stores just in-frame clones and leaves some out. The sample has about 120,000 clones; 88% are singletons. This sample was included in a study of control samples from healthy donors and cancer patients. The specimen was blood. The TCR comes from a man between 35 and 55 years old in good health.

In nucleotides, the CDR3 is TGCGCCAGCAGCCACAGTAGCGGGTGGACAGATACGCAGTATTTT. Encoded protein: CASSHSSGWTDTQYF. The V and J genes are TRBV4-3 and TRBJ2-3; 7 bases agree with TRBD2. Trimming took 3 bases from V and 3 from J; bases not matched to a gene: 6. This CDR3 region has 15 residues. Germline values: CDR1 LGHNA, CDR2 YSLEER.